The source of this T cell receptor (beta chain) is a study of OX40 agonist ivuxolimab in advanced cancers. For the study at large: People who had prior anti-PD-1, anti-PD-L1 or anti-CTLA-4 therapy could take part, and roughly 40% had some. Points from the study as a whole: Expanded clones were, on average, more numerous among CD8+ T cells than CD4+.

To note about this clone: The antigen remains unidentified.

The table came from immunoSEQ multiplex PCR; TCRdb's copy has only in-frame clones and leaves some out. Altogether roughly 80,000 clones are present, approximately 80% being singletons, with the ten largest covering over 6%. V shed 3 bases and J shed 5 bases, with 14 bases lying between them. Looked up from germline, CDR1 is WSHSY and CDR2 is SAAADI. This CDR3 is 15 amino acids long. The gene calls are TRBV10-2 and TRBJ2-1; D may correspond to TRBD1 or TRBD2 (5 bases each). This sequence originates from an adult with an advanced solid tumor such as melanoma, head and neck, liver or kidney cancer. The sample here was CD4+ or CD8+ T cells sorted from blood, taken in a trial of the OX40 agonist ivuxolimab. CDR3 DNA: TGCGCCAGCAGTGACCCTGGGGCTAGCCACAATGAGCAGTTCTTC. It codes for CASSDPGASHNEQFF.